The present T cell receptor (beta chain) was sequenced within a study of post-analysis software for immune sequencing data. Whole-study findings and limits: Patients had higher frequencies than controls of roughly five TRBV segments, including TRBV5-6, TRBV5-1 and TRBV20-1.

The TCR beta cDNA libraries carried unique molecular identifiers. TCRdb called the PCR reads again in MiXCR, with one record for every CDR3 protein. The profile shows fewer than 850,000 distinct CDR3 sequences, around 45% of them singletons. The CDR3 is 14 residues long. The V gene's germline CDR1 is DFQATT and CDR2 SNEGSKA (reference sequence). Note on this clonotype: Its antigen remains unknown.

The chain joins TRBV20-1 to TRBJ2-5; 12 nucleotides match TRBD1. The J call may be mistaken, given a closer DNA end match to TRBJ2-7. The sample taken for sequencing was blood. The TCR was taken from a girl aged 10-17 years with multiple sclerosis. The CDR3: CSATSGQGASEQYF. CDR3 sequence (DNA): TGCAGTGCTACCTCGGGACAGGGGGCGAGCGAGCAGTACTTC.